This T cell receptor (beta chain) was identified during a study of T cell responses to AZD1222 COVID-19 vaccine. As concerns this clone: Its antigen is as yet unknown.

Study outcomes and limitations: Clonal diversity was possibly underestimated, and white British individuals and females predominated among donors.

The CDR3 covers 15 residues. Germline CDR1 and CDR2: LNHDA and SQIVND (reference sequence). Deletions cut 4 bases from V and 4 bases from J, with 14 bases between. The repertoire was sequenced with immunoSEQ multiplex PCR; TCRdb's copy has only in-frame clones and lacks some. This table holds about 120,000 clones, around nine tenths found once. This clonotype was sampled from an adult in good health. The chain uses TRBV19 and TRBJ1-5, with a possible D match to TRBD1 (5 bases). This specimen consisted of peripheral blood, obtained on day 0 of AZD1222 vaccination. The CDR3 reads CASSTMGHQNQPQHF. The CDR3 region has the DNA TGTGCCAGTAGTACTATGGGGCACCAGAATCAGCCCCAGCATTTT.